The 7 T cell receptor beta chains presented below share a single source sample, sequenced in a study of tumor-infiltrating lymphocytes in primary liver carcinoma. Unsorted whole blood served as the source of blood RNA, and germline DNA was extracted as well. Constant-region priming of roughly 500 ng total RNA yielded TCR beta cDNA. Libraries covering TCR beta were generated through three nested multiplex PCR rounds (using a slightly modified ARM-PCR). Forward primers for TRBV1-TRBV30 and a C-beta reverse primer served the first two PCR rounds, at around 9 cycles each. TCRdb reprocessed the multiplex PCR reads with MiXCR, giving one entry per CDR3 protein. Here the sample spans roughly 180,000 distinct CDR3 sequences, about 60% being singletons. The sequenced material came from peripheral blood. These receptors all stem from a man in his forties with primary liver carcinoma and hepatitis B virus infection.

Points on this clonotype: At one of its ends the junction is not consistent with the germline gene, which may arise from a read error. V gene TRBV11-2 combines with J gene TRBJ2-1, with D tentatively TRBD1 or TRBD2 (5 bases each). The CDR3 has 15 residues. Germline V gives CDR1 SGHAT, CDR2 FQNNGV. CDR3 DNA sequence: TGCGCCAGCAGCCGAGGGGTCCTAGTGAGTTATGAGCAGTTCTTC. Translated, it gives CASSRGVLVSYEQFF.

This clonotype occurred many times. V is TRBV2 and J is TRBJ2-1; the D gene is possibly TRBD2 (6 bases). Per germline, CDR1 SNHLY and CDR2 FYNNEI. V dropped 8 bases and J dropped 12 bases, with 14 bases sitting between them. This CDR3 spans 11 amino acids. The CDR3 nucleotides read TGTGCCAGCTCTATAACGGGGGTGCAGTTCTTC. This encodes CASSITGVQFF.

Regarding this clonotype: With a much larger clone just one base away, this may be a read error. The conserved final phenylalanine or tryptophan is absent from the CDR3, which likely points to a read error. V and J are TRBV29-1 and TRBJ1-2; 7 nucleotides agree with TRBD1. The germline V gene has CDR1 SQVTM and CDR2 ANQGSEA. J lost 8 bases, V lost 7 bases, and 7 bases had no gene match. The CDR3 has 11 residues. In DNA, the CDR3 is TGCAGCGACACCACAGGGGCGGGCTACACCTCC. Amino acids: CSDTTGAGYTS.

This clonotype has more than one count but fewer than ten. This chain joins TRBV6-5 and TRBJ2-7; no definite D call. Trimming removed 11 bases from V and 7 bases from J, with 18 bases in between. CDR1 and CDR2 from the germline V gene are MNHEY and SVGAGI. The CDR3 consists of 12 residues. The CDR3 nucleotides are TGTGCCGCAAGCCCTCGTATGGGAGAGCAGTACTTC. Its protein is CAASPRMGEQYF.

With regard to this clonotype: A read error may account for a junction end that differs from germline. The rearrangement uses TRBV4-1 and TRBJ2-1; 11 bases agree with TRBD2. In germline, CDR1 is MGHRA, CDR2 YSYEKL. There are 17 residues in the CDR3. Written as DNA, the CDR3 is TGCGCCAGCAGCCAAAAGAGACTAGCGGGAATCTACGATGAGCAGTTCTTC. Residues: CASSQKRLAGIYDEQFF.

J is TRBJ2-1 and V is TRBV10-2, with a tentative D call TRBD2 (6 bases). The germline gives CDR1 WSHSY, CDR2 SAAADI. The CDR3 loop spans 14 amino acids. V was shortened by 8 bases and J by 4 bases, with 15 bases between the two germline ends. The CDR3 nucleotides are TGCGCCAGCGAGGAGACTAGATTGTACAATGAGCAGTTCTTC. Amino acid sequence: CASEETRLYNEQFF.

This clonotype was counted only a few times. This chain joins TRBV28 and TRBJ2-7; 9 bases align to TRBD1. CDR3 length: 15 amino acids. Germline lookup yields CDR1 MDHEN and CDR2 SYDVKM. V lost 5 bases and J lost 1; bases outside the gene matches: 6. DNA for the CDR3: TGTGCCAGCAGTCTTCCCGGGACAGGGTCCTACGAGCAGTACTTC. Translating gives CASSLPGTGSYEQYF.